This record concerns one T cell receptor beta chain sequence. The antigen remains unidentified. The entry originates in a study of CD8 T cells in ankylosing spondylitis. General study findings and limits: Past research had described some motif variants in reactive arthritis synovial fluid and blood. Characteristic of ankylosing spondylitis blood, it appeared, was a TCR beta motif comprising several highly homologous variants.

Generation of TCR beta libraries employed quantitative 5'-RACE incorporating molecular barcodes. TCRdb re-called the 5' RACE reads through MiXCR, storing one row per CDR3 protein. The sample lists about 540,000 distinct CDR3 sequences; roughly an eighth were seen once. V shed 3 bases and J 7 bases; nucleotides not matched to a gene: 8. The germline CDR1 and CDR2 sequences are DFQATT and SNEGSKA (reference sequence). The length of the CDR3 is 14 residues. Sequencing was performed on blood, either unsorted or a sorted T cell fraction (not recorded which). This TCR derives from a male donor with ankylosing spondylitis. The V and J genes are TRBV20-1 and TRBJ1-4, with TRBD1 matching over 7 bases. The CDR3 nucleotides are TGCAGTGCTAGCTTCCGGGACAGCGCTGAAAAACTGTTTTTT. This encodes CSASFRDSAEKLFF.